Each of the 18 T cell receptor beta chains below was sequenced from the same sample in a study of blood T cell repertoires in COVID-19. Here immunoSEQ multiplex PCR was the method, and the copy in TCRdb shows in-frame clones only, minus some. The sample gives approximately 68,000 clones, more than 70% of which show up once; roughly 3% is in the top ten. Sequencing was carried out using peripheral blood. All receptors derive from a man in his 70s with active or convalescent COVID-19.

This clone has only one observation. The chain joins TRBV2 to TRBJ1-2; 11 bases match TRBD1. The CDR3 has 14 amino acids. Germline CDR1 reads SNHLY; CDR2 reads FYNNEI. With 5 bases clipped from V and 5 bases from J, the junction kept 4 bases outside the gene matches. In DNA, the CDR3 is TGTGCCAGCAGTAACGGACAGGGGGCATATGGCTACACCTTC. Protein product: CASSNGQGAYGYTF. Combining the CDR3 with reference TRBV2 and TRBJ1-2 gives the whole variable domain EPEVTQTPSHQVTQMGQEVILRCVPISNHLYFYWYRQILGQKVEFLVSFYNNEISEKSEIFDDQFSVERPDGSNFTLKIRSTKLEDSAMYFCASSNGQGAYGYTFGSGTRLTVV.

The CDR3 spells CASTTSSAGGYEQYF. The CDR3 DNA sequence: TGTGCCAGCACCACCTCGTCCGCGGGAGGGTACGAGCAGTACTTC. The gene calls are TRBV3-1 (or the pseudogene TRBV3-2) and TRBJ2-7; 9 nucleotides match TRBD2. The V gene's germline CDR1 is LGHDT and CDR2 YNNKEL (reference sequence). The CDR3 spans 15 residues. The V segment lost 7 bases and the J segment 4 bases; nucleotides outside the gene matches: 11.

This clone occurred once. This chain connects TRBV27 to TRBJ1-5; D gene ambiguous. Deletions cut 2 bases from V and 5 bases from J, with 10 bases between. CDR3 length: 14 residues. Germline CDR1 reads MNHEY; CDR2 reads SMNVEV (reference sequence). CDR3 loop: CASSLRGSYQPQHF. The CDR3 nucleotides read TGTGCCAGCAGTTTACGGGGAAGTTATCAGCCCCAGCATTTT.

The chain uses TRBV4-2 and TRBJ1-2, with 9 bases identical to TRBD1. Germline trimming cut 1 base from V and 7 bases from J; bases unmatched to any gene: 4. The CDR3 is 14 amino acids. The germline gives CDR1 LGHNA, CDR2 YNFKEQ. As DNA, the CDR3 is TGTGCCAGCAGCCAAGCGGGACAGGGAACTGGCTACACCTTC. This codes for CASSQAGQGTGYTF.

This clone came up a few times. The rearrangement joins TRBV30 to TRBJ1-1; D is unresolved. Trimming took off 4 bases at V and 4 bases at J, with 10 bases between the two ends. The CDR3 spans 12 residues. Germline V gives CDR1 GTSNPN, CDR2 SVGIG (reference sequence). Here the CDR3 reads CAWNWLGTEAFF. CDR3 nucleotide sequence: TGTGCCTGGAATTGGCTAGGCACTGAAGCTTTCTTT. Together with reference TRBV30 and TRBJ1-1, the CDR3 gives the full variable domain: SQTIHQWPATLVQPVGSPLSLECTVEGTSNPNLYWYRQAAGRGLQLLFYSVGIGQISSEVPQNLSASRPQDRQFILSSKKLLLSDSGFYLCAWNWLGTEAFFGQGTRLTVV.

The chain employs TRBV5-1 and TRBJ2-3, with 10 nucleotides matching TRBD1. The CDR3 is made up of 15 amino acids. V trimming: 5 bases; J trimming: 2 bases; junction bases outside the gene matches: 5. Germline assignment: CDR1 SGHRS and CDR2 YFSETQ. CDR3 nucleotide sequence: TGCGCCAGCAGAGGGGACAGGGGACTCACAGATACGCAGTATTTT. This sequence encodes CASRGDRGLTDTQYF.

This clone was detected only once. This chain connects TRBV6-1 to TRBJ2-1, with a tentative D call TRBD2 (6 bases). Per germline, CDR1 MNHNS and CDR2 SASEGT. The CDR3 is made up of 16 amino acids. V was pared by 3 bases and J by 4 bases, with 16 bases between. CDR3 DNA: TGTGCCAGCAGTGAGGCGGGAAGCGGGTGGTACAATGAGCAGTTCTTC. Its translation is CASSEAGSGWYNEQFF.

The CDR3 DNA sequence: TGCGCCAGCAGTGAGTGGGGGGGTGAAGCTTTCTTT. It specifies CASSEWGGEAFF. J is TRBJ1-1 and V is TRBV10-1; TRBD1 might be the D (5 bases). Trimming took off 1 base at V and 7 bases at J, with 7 bases between the two ends. Germline loops: CDR1 WNHNN, CDR2 SYGVQD (reference sequence). This CDR3 has 12 residues.

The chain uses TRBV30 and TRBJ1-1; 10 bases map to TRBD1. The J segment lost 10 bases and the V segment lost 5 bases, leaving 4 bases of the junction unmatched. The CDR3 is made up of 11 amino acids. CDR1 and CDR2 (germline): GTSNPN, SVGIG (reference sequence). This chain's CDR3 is CAWGTGESAFF. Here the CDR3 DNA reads TGTGCCTGGGGGACAGGGGAATCAGCTTTCTTT.

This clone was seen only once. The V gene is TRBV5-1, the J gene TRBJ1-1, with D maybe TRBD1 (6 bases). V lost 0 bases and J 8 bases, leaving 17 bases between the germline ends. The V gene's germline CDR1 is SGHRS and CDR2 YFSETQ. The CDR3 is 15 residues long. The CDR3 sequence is CASSLESAGGLEAFF. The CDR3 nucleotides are TGCGCCAGCAGCTTGGAGAGTGCGGGGGGCTTGGAAGCTTTCTTT.

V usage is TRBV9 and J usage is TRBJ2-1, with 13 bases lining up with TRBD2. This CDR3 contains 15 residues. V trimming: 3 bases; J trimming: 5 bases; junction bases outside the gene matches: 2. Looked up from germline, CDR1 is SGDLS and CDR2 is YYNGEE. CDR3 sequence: CASSALAGGDNEQFF. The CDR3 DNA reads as TGTGCCAGCAGCGCACTAGCGGGAGGGGACAATGAGCAGTTCTTC.

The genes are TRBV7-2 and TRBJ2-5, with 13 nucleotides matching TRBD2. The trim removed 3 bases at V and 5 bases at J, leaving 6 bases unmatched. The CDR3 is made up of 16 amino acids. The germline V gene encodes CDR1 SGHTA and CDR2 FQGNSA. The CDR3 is CASSFPLAGGPETQYF. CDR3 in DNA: TGTGCCAGCAGCTTCCCACTAGCGGGGGGGCCTGAGACCCAGTACTTC.

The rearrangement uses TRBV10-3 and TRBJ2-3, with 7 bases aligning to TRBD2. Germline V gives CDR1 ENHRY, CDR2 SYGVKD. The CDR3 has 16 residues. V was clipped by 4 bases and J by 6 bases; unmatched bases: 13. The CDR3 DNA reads TGTGCCATCAGTGGCAATCTACTAGCGTCGGGTGATACGCAGTATTTT. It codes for CAISGNLLASGDTQYF.

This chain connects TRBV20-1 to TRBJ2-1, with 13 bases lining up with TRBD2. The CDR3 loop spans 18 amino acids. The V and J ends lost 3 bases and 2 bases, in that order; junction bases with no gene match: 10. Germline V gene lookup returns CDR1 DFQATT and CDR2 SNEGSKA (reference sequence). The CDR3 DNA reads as TGCAGTGCTAGTGGTCCCGGGACTAGCGGGAACCCCTACAATGAGCAGTTCTTC. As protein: CSASGPGTSGNPYNEQFF.

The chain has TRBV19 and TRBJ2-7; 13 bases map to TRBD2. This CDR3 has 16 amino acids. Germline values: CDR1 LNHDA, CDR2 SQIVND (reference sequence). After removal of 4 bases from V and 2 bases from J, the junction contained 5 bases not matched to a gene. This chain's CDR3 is CASSKWTSGGTYEQYF. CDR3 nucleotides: TGTGCCAGTAGTAAGTGGACTAGCGGGGGTACCTACGAGCAGTACTTC.

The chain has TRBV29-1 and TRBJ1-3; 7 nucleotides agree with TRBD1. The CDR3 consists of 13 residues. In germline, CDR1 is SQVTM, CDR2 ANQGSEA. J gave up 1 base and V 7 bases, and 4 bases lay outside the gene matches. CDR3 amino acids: CSGLRGSGNTIYF. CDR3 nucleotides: TGCAGCGGGCTCAGGGGGTCTGGAAACACCATATATTTT.

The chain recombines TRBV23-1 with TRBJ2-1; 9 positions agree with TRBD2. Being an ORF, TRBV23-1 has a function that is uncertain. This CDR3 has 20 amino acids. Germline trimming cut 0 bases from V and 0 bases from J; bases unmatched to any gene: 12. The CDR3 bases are TGCGCCAGCAGTCAATCTGCTCTCGGACTAGCGCCGGCCTCCTACAATGAGCAGTTCTTC. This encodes CASSQSALGLAPASYNEQFF.

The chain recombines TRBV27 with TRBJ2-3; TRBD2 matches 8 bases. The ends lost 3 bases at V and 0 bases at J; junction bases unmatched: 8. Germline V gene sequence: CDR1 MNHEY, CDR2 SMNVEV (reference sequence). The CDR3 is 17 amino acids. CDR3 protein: CASSFQAGGSSTDTQYF. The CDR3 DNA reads TGTGCCAGCAGTTTCCAGGCGGGAGGCTCGAGCACAGATACGCAGTATTTT.